The 24 T cell receptor beta chains below were found in one sample sequenced in a study of T cell repertoires in cytomegalovirus infection. No antigen is known for these receptors. MiXCR, run by TCRdb on the reads, gives a single entry per CDR3 protein. The sample includes roughly 220,000 distinct CDR3 sequences, less than 50% of them seen just once. Sequencing was performed on CD8+ T cells from cultured PBMCs, taken from culture after CMV antigen stimulation. All receptors come from a human donor in good health (CMV status not recorded). Some clones in this sample may be carry-over from other donors' samples.

V and J are TRBV27 and TRBJ2-2, with D possibly TRBD2 on 6 matching bases. Trimming shortened V by 5 bases and J by 5 bases, and 12 bases separated the two germline ends. Germline assignment: CDR1 MNHEY and CDR2 SMNVEV (reference sequence). The CDR3 is made up of 14 amino acids. The CDR3 loop is CASSPARGTGELFF. Written as DNA, the CDR3 is TGTGCCAGCAGTCCCGCCCGGGGGACCGGGGAGCTGTTTTTT.

The genes are TRBV27 and TRBJ2-3; perhaps TRBD2 as D (5 bases). CDR3 size: 15 residues. Trimming cost V 0 bases and J 2 bases, with 9 bases left between them. Germline CDR1 and CDR2: MNHEY and SMNVEV (reference sequence). The CDR3 sequence: CASSLSDSITDTQYF. The DNA of the CDR3 is TGTGCCAGCAGTTTATCGGACTCGATCACAGATACGCAGTATTTT.

The rearrangement joins TRBV4-1 to TRBJ2-2; TRBD1 aligns across 8 bases. The CDR3 runs 14 residues. V trimming: 6 bases; J trimming: 0 bases; junction bases outside the gene matches: 0. CDR1 and CDR2 from the germline V gene are MGHRA and YSYEKL. The CDR3 region is CASRGQANTGELFF. The CDR3 nucleotides are TGCGCCAGCAGGGGACAGGCGAACACCGGGGAGCTGTTTTTT.

V usage is TRBV7-3 and J usage is TRBJ2-3; D is uncertain. The germline V gene has CDR1 SGHTA and CDR2 FQGTGA. Trimming took 3 bases from V and 2 from J, leaving 9 bases between them. The CDR3 is 14 residues long. CDR3 sequence: CASSFDRFTDTQYF. The CDR3 region has the DNA TGTGCCAGCAGCTTCGACCGTTTCACAGATACGCAGTATTTT.

This chain connects TRBV7-2 to TRBJ2-5; 7 nucleotides line up with TRBD2. CDR1 is SGHTA and CDR2 is FQGNSA in the germline V gene. Trimming cost V 5 bases and J 2 bases; bases outside gene matches: 8. This CDR3 is built from 15 residues. The CDR3 protein is CASSRWGGEQETQYF. CDR3 coding DNA: TGTGCCAGCAGCCGGTGGGGGGGTGAACAAGAGACCCAGTACTTC.

V is TRBV4-1 and J is TRBJ2-1; D is possibly TRBD2 (6 bases). The CDR3 extends over 16 amino acids. The germline gives CDR1 MGHRA, CDR2 YSYEKL. The V and J ends lost 0 bases and 4 bases respectively, with 13 bases between them. The chain's CDR3 is CASSQEEGYRYNEQFF. The CDR3 region has the DNA TGCGCCAGCAGCCAAGAGGAGGGGTATCGGTACAATGAGCAGTTCTTC.

A single count supports this clonotype. The V and J genes are TRBV19 and TRBJ2-1; TRBD2 is a possible D gene (6 bases). The CDR3 sequence is 13 residues long. Trimming took 9 bases from V and 6 from J, leaving 15 bases between them. The germline CDR1 and CDR2 sequences are LNHDA and SQIVND (reference sequence). The CDR3 protein is CASRRGGANEQFF. The CDR3 DNA follows: TGTGCCAGCCGGAGAGGAGGGGCCAATGAGCAGTTCTTC.

This clonotype showed up just a few times. This sequence joins TRBV7-2 and TRBJ2-7, with 7 bases matching TRBD1. CDR3 length: 15 amino acids. The germline CDR1 and CDR2 sequences are SGHTA and FQGNSA. V dropped 5 bases and J dropped 0; count of bases not matched to a gene: 7. CDR3 loop: CASSISGQVSYEQYF. Here the CDR3 DNA reads TGTGCCAGCAGCATAAGTGGACAGGTCTCCTACGAGCAGTACTTC.

This clonotype was observed at least ten times. J is TRBJ2-1 and V is TRBV7-2; D is unresolved. The CDR3 runs 14 residues. Germline assignment: CDR1 SGHTA and CDR2 FQGNSA. Trimming stripped 2 bases from V and 5 bases from J, with 10 bases between. The CDR3 loop is CASSLYGIDNEQFF. For the CDR3, the DNA is TGTGCCAGCAGCTTATATGGAATCGACAATGAGCAGTTCTTC.

The chain has TRBV15 and TRBJ2-7; a possible D gene is TRBD1 (5 bases). Trimming took off 4 bases at V and 3 bases at J, with 10 bases between the two ends. CDR3 length: 13 residues. Germline V gives CDR1 LNHNV, CDR2 YYDKDF (reference sequence). In DNA, the CDR3 is TGTGCCACCAGCATTGGACAAAACTACGAGCAGTACTTC. Translated, it gives CATSIGQNYEQYF. Full variable domain (remainder filled in from reference TRBV15 and TRBJ2-7): DAMVIQNPRYQVTQFGKPVTLSCSQTLNHNVMYWYQQKSSQAPKLLFHYYDKDFNNEADTPDNFQSRRPNTSFCFLDIRSPGLGDTAMYLCATSIGQNYEQYFGPGTRLTVT.

The chain uses TRBV12-5 and TRBJ2-5, with D possibly being TRBD2 (8 bases). The germline gives CDR1 LGHNT, CDR2 FRNRAP. V was cut by 2 bases and J by 2 bases, with 15 bases left in between. CDR3 length: 16 residues. CDR3 amino acids: CASGLPREGAQETQYF. The CDR3 DNA sequence: TGTGCTAGTGGTTTGCCTCGGGAGGGGGCACAAGAGACCCAGTACTTC. The whole variable domain, filled in from reference TRBV12-5 and TRBJ2-5, reads DARVTQTPRHKVTEMGQEVTMRCQPILGHNTVFWYRQTMMQGLELLAYFRNRAPLDDSGMPKDRFSAEMPDATLATLKIQPSEPRDSAVYFCASGLPREGAQETQYFGPGTRLLVL.

The CDR3 nucleotides are TGTGCCAGTAGTATAGGTGGGCCAGGGGATGAGACCAACGAGCAGTACTTC. It yields the protein CASSIGGPGDETNEQYF. The chain employs TRBV19 and TRBJ2-7; possible D gene TRBD1, 6 bases. From germline, CDR1 is LNHDA and CDR2 SQIVND (reference sequence). The length of the CDR3 is 17 residues. Trimming took 1 base from V and 5 from J, leaving 21 bases between them.

This clonotype came up a few times. The chain has TRBV11-2 and TRBJ1-2; the match to TRBD1 covers 10 bases. After removal of 1 base from V and 4 bases from J, the junction contained 9 bases not matched to a gene. There are 17 residues in the CDR3. CDR1 and CDR2 (germline): SGHAT, FQNNGV. CDR3 nucleotides: TGTGCCAGCAGCTTAGCTCCAGGGGGACAGGGGTCCTATGGCTACACCTTC. Translation: CASSLAPGGQGSYGYTF.

Comment on this clonotype: Since no conserved phenylalanine or tryptophan closes the CDR3, a read error is the likely cause. No DNA is shown, since the ends of the CDR3 on it are uncertain; the CDR3 is the one TCRdb lists. This chain joins TRBV10-3 and TRBJ1-5. CDR1 is ENHRY and CDR2 is SYGVKD in the germline V gene. The CDR3 totals 15 residues, both ends included. Here the CDR3 reads CAISVGDHSNQPKHC.

This clonotype was seen a few times. The genes are TRBV28 and TRBJ2-1; D possibly uses TRBD1 or TRBD2 (5 bases each). Trimming cost V 5 bases and J 0 bases, with 8 bases left between them. Germline-derived CDR1 and CDR2 are MDHEN and SYDVKM. The CDR3 length is 14 residues. The CDR3: CASSGTDSYNEQFF. CDR3 coding DNA: TGTGCCAGCAGTGGGACGGACTCCTACAATGAGCAGTTCTTC.

V gene TRBV19 combines with J gene TRBJ1-1; D unresolved. Germline V gives CDR1 LNHDA, CDR2 SQIVND (reference sequence). This CDR3 is 14 amino acids long. V lost 7 bases, J lost 2 bases, and 14 bases lay in between. As DNA, the CDR3 is TGTGCCAGTACCAATTCACAGAGTAACACTGAAGCTTTCTTT. Protein product: CASTNSQSNTEAFF.

The chain carries TRBV4-1 and TRBJ1-1, with 7 bases aligning to TRBD1. CDR3 length: 15 residues. The J segment lost 5 bases and the V segment lost 0 bases, leaving 6 bases of the junction unmatched. Per germline, CDR1 MGHRA and CDR2 YSYEKL. The CDR3 nucleotides are TGCGCCAGCAGCCAAGATTGGTCAGGGGGTACTGAAGCTTTCTTT. It specifies CASSQDWSGGTEAFF.

The gene calls are TRBV28 and TRBJ2-3; D is uncertain. The germline gives CDR1 MDHEN, CDR2 SYDVKM. The CDR3 covers 12 residues. V was shortened by 6 bases and J by 5 bases, with 9 bases between the two germline ends. In DNA form, the CDR3 reads TGTGCCAGCAGCTCGGACGGAGATACGCAGTATTTT. This encodes CASSSDGDTQYF.

This clonotype was recorded a few times. The CDR3 sequence is CASSSEGGMNTEAFF. CDR3 in DNA: TGTGCCAGCAGTTCTGAAGGGGGAATGAACACTGAAGCTTTCTTT. This chain uses TRBV27 with TRBJ1-1, with D possibly matching TRBD1 (6 bases). Germline V lookup: CDR1 MNHEY, CDR2 SMNVEV (reference sequence). Trimming removed 4 bases from V and 0 bases from J, with 12 bases in between. There are 15 residues in the CDR3.

V usage is TRBV19 and J usage is TRBJ1-2; a possible D gene is TRBD1 (5 bases). The germline V gene has CDR1 LNHDA and CDR2 SQIVND (reference sequence). Trimming left V 6 bases short and J 2 bases short, with 7 bases between. This CDR3 comprises 12 residues. CDR3 nucleotides: TGTGCCAGTAGACCAGGGAACTATGGCTACACCTTC. Translating it yields CASRPGNYGYTF.

By share, this clonotype counts as medium-sized. The V and J genes are TRBV7-8 and TRBJ2-2, with 9 bases fitting TRBD1. Trimming took 5 bases from V and 5 from J; bases not matched to a gene: 6. The CDR3 contains 15 residues. The V gene's germline CDR1 is SGHVS and CDR2 FQNEAQ. The CDR3 protein is CASSPGTGKTGELFF. In DNA, the CDR3 is TGTGCCAGCAGCCCCGGGACAGGGAAAACCGGGGAGCTGTTTTTT.

This clonotype was seen only a few times. This chain uses TRBV12-5 with TRBJ1-1, with no clear D. CDR1 LGHNT and CDR2 FRNRAP come from the germline V gene. CDR3 length equals 12 residues. V was clipped by 2 bases and J by 6 bases, with 7 bases between them. In nucleotides, the CDR3 is TGTGCTAGTGGTTTGACCCTGGCTGAAGCTTTCTTT. It encodes CASGLTLAEAFF.

The table lists this clonotype with a few counts. The rearrangement uses TRBV7-6 and TRBJ1-2; no firm D call. There are 17 residues in the CDR3. The ends were cut back, 0 bases at V and 7 bases at J, with 21 bases in the middle. The germline CDR1 and CDR2 sequences are SGHVS and FNYEAQ. The CDR3 DNA sequence: TGTGCCAGCAGCTTAGCGTTCCCGGTCCAACTCTGGTGTGGCTACACCTTC. Protein sequence: CASSLAFPVQLWCGYTF.

The J gene is TRBJ2-5, the V gene TRBV12-3 or TRBV12-4; 11 nucleotides agree with TRBD2. The CDR3 is 16 amino acids. Losses at the gene ends were 3 bases for V and 2 bases for J; bases not matched to a gene: 5. In DNA, the CDR3 is TGTGCCAGCAGTTTCCCTAGCGGGGGGATTCAAGAGACCCAGTACTTC. This encodes CASSFPSGGIQETQYF.